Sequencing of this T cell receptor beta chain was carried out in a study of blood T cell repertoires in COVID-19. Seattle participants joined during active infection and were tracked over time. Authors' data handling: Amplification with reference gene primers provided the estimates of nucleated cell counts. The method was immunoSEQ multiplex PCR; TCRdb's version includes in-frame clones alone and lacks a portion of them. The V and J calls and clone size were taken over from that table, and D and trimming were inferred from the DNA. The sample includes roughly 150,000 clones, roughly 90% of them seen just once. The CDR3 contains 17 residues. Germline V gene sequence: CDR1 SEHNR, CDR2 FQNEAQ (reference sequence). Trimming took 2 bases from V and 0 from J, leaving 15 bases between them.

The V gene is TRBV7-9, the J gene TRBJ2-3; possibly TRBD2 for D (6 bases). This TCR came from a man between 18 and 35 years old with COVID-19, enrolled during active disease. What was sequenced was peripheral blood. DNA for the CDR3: TGTGCCAGCAGCTTATCCCCTAGCGCGCGCAGCACAGATACGCAGTATTTT. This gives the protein CASSLSPSARSTDTQYF. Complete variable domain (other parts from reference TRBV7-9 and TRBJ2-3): DTGVSQNPRHKITKRGQNVTFRCDPISEHNRLYWYRQTLGQGPEFLTYFQNEAQLEKSRLLSDRFSAERPKGSFSTLEIQRTEQGDSAMYLCASSLSPSARSTDTQYFGPGTRLTVL.